These 2 T cell receptor beta chains share one sample of origin, sequenced in a study of T cells in localized non-small cell lung cancer. The repertoire was sequenced with immunoSEQ multiplex PCR; TCRdb's copy has only in-frame clones and lacks some. Found here are 45,000 to 60,000 clones, around 83% of them singletons; the top ten hold 20%. The sample in question was peripheral blood, obtained before any cancer treatment. Receptors originate from a female donor of 60 years or more with stage II squamous cell lung carcinoma.

The J gene is TRBJ2-7, the V gene TRBV5-1; D not certain. CDR1 SGHRS and CDR2 YFSETQ come from the germline V gene. Deletions cut 3 bases from V and 4 bases from J, with 14 bases between. The CDR3 consists of 14 residues. The CDR3 sequence is CASSSGGRIYEQYF. The CDR3 coding sequence is TGCGCCAGCAGCTCAGGTGGTAGGATATACGAGCAGTACTTC.

The chain uses TRBV19 and TRBJ1-2; D might be TRBD1 (6 bases). In germline, CDR1 is LNHDA, CDR2 SQIVND (reference sequence). CDR3 length: 14 residues. Trimming pared 3 bases from V and 7 bases from J, leaving 15 bases between. The CDR3 nucleotides read TGTGCCAGTAGTATCGGAGTGGGGGCAGGTGGCTACACCTTC. It encodes CASSIGVGAGGYTF.